This TCR beta chain was sequenced during a study of Graves' ophthalmopathy and Graves' hyperthyroidism. General study findings and limits: Most clonotypes expanded in thyroid above 0.001 frequency were present in blood too.

The study enrolled ophthalmopathy donors with moderate-to-severe activity, CAS ≥3, NOSPECS ≥4 and duration under 3 months. This clonotype was recorded at least ten times. Its antigen is not known. The study amplified TCR beta CDR3 regions using RNA transcripts. Investigators did first-round RT-PCR with HTBI primers, then second-round multiplex PCR. TCRdb redid the calling of the multiplex PCR reads with MiXCR, one entry per CDR3 protein. The sample records approximately 460,000 distinct CDR3 sequences, around 14% being singletons. V lost 2 bases and J 0 bases, leaving 17 bases between the germline ends. This CDR3 has 17 residues. In germline, CDR1 is MNHEY, CDR2 SVGEGT.

The chain recombines TRBV6-2 or TRBV6-3 with TRBJ2-7, with TRBD2 as a possible D gene (6 bases). The receptor's source is a woman aged 25-40 years with Graves' ophthalmopathy. The sequencing sample was made of blood. For the CDR3, the DNA is TGTGCCAGCAGTTACAGGGATAGCGGAATAAGCTCCTACGAGCAGTACTTC. Translating gives CASSYRDSGISSYEQYF.